This is a list of T cell receptor beta chains from one sample in a study of T cell responses to AZD1222 COVID-19 vaccine. Sequencing was performed with immunoSEQ multiplex PCR; in TCRdb, only in-frame clones are kept and a portion is missing. The sample holds about 120,000 clones, about 86% seen once. The material was peripheral blood, obtained on day 0 of AZD1222 vaccination. The receptors shown here come from an adult in good health. CDR3s include the opening cysteine and the closing phenylalanine or tryptophan. D genes are given only for firm matches. Clone size is shown for a subset of rows, as once, few, many or a class of expanded clone.

j_call clone_size v_call d_call cdr3_aa cdr3_nt
TRBJ1-6 NA TRBV9 TRBD1 CASSTGQGFSSPLHF TGTGCCAGCAGCACCGGACAGGGTTTCTCGTCACCCCTCCACTTT
TRBJ1-3 once TRBV9 NA CASSASTEGDTIYF TGTGCCAGCAGCGCTTCGACAGAGGGGGACACCATATATTTT
TRBJ1-5 once TRBV5-1 NA CASSLVPESNQPQHF TGCGCCAGCAGCTTGGTGCCAGAAAGCAATCAGCCCCAGCATTTT
TRBJ1-2 NA TRBV4-3 TRBD1 CASSQEGQGSAYGYTF TGCGCCAGCAGCCAAGAGGGACAGGGGTCTGCTTATGGCTACACCTTC
TRBJ2-1 NA TRBV19 NA CASSINLVSLNEQFF TGTGCCAGTAGTATAAATCTGGTGTCGTTAAATGAGCAGTTCTTC
TRBJ2-1 NA TRBV12-5 TRBD1 CASGPGQGNNEQFF TGTGCTAGTGGGCCGGGACAGGGAAACAATGAGCAGTTCTTC
TRBJ2-4 NA TRBV24-1 NA CATSDPSRGANIQYF TGTGCCACCAGTGATCCCTCAAGGGGGGCGAACATTCAGTACTTC
TRBJ1-5 NA TRBV7-2 NA CASSLDGGQNQPQHF TGTGCCAGCAGCTTAGATGGGGGGCAGAATCAGCCCCAGCATTTT
TRBJ2-7 NA TRBV7-9 TRBD1 CASSRDSSYEQYF TGTGCCAGCAGCCGGGACAGCTCCTACGAGCAGTACTTC
TRBJ1-3 once TRBV5-1 TRBD1 CASSLRSGGGNTIYF TGCGCCAGCAGCTTGAGATCAGGGGGTGGAAACACCATATATTTT
TRBJ2-5 NA TRBV19 NA CASRPRGLKETQYF TGTGCCAGTAGACCTCGGGGCTTAAAAGAGACCCAGTACTTC
TRBJ2-3 NA TRBV4-3 NA CASSQESETRIPDTQYF TGCGCCAGCAGCCAAGAGTCCGAGACTAGGATCCCAGATACGCAGTATTTT
TRBJ2-7 NA TRBV5-4 NA CASSLTGPSLREQYF TGTGCCAGCAGCTTGACGGGGCCTAGCCTACGCGAGCAGTACTTC
TRBJ2-2 NA TRBV5-1 NA CASSRDSNTGELFF TGCGCCAGCAGCCGGGATTCGAACACCGGGGAGCTGTTTTTT
TRBJ2-7 NA TRBV3-1/TRBV3-2 TRBD1 CASSLRDRARVMEQYF TGTGCCAGCAGCCTAAGGGACAGGGCCAGGGTAATGGAGCAGTACTTC
TRBJ2-7 NA TRBV5-4 NA CASSFPGYEQYF TGTGCCAGCAGCTTCCCAGGCTACGAGCAGTACTTC
TRBJ1-4 NA TRBV5-1 NA CASSAGRGLNEKLFF TGCGCCAGCAGCGCGGGCCGGGGGCTTAATGAAAAACTGTTTTTT
TRBJ1-6 NA TRBV7-9 NA CASSLVGFYSPLHF TGTGCCAGCAGCTTAGTGGGGTTTTATTCACCCCTCCACTTT
TRBJ2-7 NA TRBV11-1 TRBD1 CASSLSGQGSTHPTF TGTGCCAGCAGCTTATCCGGACAGGGCTCGACCCACCCTACTTTC
TRBJ2-2 NA TRBV10-3 TRBD1 CAIRSDRDRTGELFF TGTGCCATCAGGTCGGACAGGGATCGCACCGGGGAGCTGTTTTTT
TRBJ2-3 NA TRBV3-1/TRBV3-2 NA CASSQGPTDTQYF TGTGCCAGCAGCCAAGGTCCCACAGATACGCAGTATTTT
TRBJ2-2 NA TRBV10-3 NA CAISDSARGYTGELFF TGTGCCATCAGTGATAGCGCGAGAGGTTACACCGGGGAGCTGTTTTTT
TRBJ1-5 NA TRBV12-5 NA CASGPVRNQPQHF TGTGCTAGTGGTCCCGTCCGCAATCAGCCCCAGCATTTT
TRBJ2-1 NA TRBV28 NA CASSFGGSSYNEQFF TGTGCCAGCAGTTTTGGGGGCTCCTCCTACAATGAGCAGTTCTTC
TRBJ2-7 few TRBV7-8 TRBD1 CASSLAQGASYEQYF TGTGCCAGCAGCTTAGCACAGGGGGCATCCTACGAGCAGTACTTC
TRBJ2-7 NA TRBV28 TRBD2 CASSQLAVPYEQYF TGTGCCAGCAGTCAACTAGCGGTTCCTTACGAGCAGTACTTC
TRBJ1-1 NA TRBV10-3 NA CAISAFTDMNTEAFF TGTGCCATCAGTGCCTTTACGGATATGAACACTGAAGCTTTCTTT
TRBJ1-2 NA TRBV24-1 NA CATSGRGPGETNYGYTF TGTGCCACCAGTGGCCGCGGTCCGGGCGAGACTAACTATGGCTACACCTTC
TRBJ1-4 NA TRBV6-6 NA CASIQHGVDEKLFF TGTGCCAGCATCCAACATGGGGTGGATGAAAAACTGTTTTTT
TRBJ2-7 NA TRBV14 TRBD1 CASSQSLKQGAHEQYF TGTGCCAGCAGCCAATCTCTTAAACAGGGGGCCCACGAGCAGTACTTC
TRBJ2-6 once TRBV28 NA CASSPGTRFWSGANVLTF TGTGCCAGCAGTCCCGGGACGCGGTTTTGGTCTGGGGCCAACGTCCTGACTTTC
TRBJ2-2 NA TRBV7-2 NA CASSNLREIGELFF TGTGCCAGCAGCAACTTGCGGGAAATCGGGGAGCTGTTTTTT
TRBJ2-7 NA TRBV18 NA CASSPQTGQGNYEQYF TGTGCCAGCTCACCACAAACAGGGCAGGGCAATTACGAGCAGTACTTC
TRBJ1-5 NA TRBV29-1 TRBD1 CSVGTGLGNQPQHF TGCAGCGTTGGGACAGGGCTCGGCAATCAGCCCCAGCATTTT
TRBJ1-3 NA TRBV13 NA CASSLRLGSSGNTIYF TGTGCCAGCAGCTTACGTCTCGGGTCCTCTGGAAACACCATATATTTT
TRBJ1-5 NA TRBV6-2/TRBV6-3 NA CASSYGGRGPQHF TGTGCCAGCAGTTACGGGGGCCGGGGGCCCCAGCATTTT
TRBJ2-7 NA TRBV12-3/TRBV12-4 NA CASSLSSRDEQYF TGTGCCAGCAGTTTATCATCAAGGGACGAGCAGTACTTC
TRBJ2-6 NA TRBV29-1 NA CSVRGTGANVLTF TGCAGCGTGAGGGGCACTGGGGCCAACGTCCTGACTTTC
TRBJ1-4 NA TRBV19 NA CATRNSATNEKLFF TGTGCCACTAGGAACAGCGCAACTAATGAAAAACTGTTTTTT
TRBJ1-3 NA TRBV6-5 NA CASWLGGSGNTIYF TGTGCCAGCTGGCTGGGGGGTTCTGGAAACACCATATATTTT
TRBJ2-7 NA TRBV7-9 NA CASSPAYEQYF TGTGCCAGCAGCCCCGCCTACGAGCAGTACTTC
TRBJ2-7 NA TRBV7-2 TRBD2 CASSLETSGSPSTYEQYF TGTGCCAGCAGCTTAGAAACTAGCGGGAGCCCCTCTACCTACGAGCAGTACTTC
TRBJ1-6 NA TRBV9 NA CASSVAADNSPLHF TGTGCCAGCAGCGTAGCTGCTGATAATTCACCCCTCCACTTT
TRBJ2-4 NA TRBV6-4 NA CASSDLEFLAKNIQYF TGTGCCAGCAGTGATCTAGAGTTTTTAGCCAAAAACATTCAGTACTTC
TRBJ1-5 NA TRBV6-2/TRBV6-3 NA CASSFNSNQPQHF TGTGCCAGCAGTTTTAATAGCAATCAGCCCCAGCATTTT
TRBJ1-3 NA TRBV6-5 NA CASSNEGLGNTIYF TGTGCCAGCAGCAACGAGGGGCTTGGAAACACCATATATTTT
TRBJ2-3 NA TRBV7-9 NA CASSLDRVSTDTQYF TGTGCCAGCAGCTTAGACAGGGTTAGCACAGATACGCAGTATTTT
TRBJ2-5 NA TRBV19 TRBD2 CASRLAGEGETQYF TGTGCCAGTAGACTAGCGGGTGAGGGAGAGACCCAGTACTTC
TRBJ1-1 NA TRBV27 NA CASSERRGNTEAFF TGTGCCAGCAGTGAAAGGAGGGGGAACACTGAAGCTTTCTTT
TRBJ2-7 NA TRBV9 TRBD1 CASSVAGTGAYEQYF TGTGCCAGCAGCGTAGCAGGTACAGGGGCGTACGAGCAGTACTTC
TRBJ2-7 NA TRBV7-2 NA CASSLLGMGQNYEQYF TGTGCCAGCAGCCTCCTCGGGATGGGGCAAAACTACGAGCAGTACTTC
TRBJ1-6 NA TRBV28 NA CASSSPLGVSPLHF TGTGCCAGCAGTAGCCCTTTGGGGGTATCACCCCTCCACTTT
TRBJ1-1 NA TRBV7-8 NA CASRTLGRHANTEAFF TGTGCCAGCAGGACTCTCGGACGCCACGCCAACACTGAAGCTTTCTTT
TRBJ2-7 few TRBV5-6 NA CASRVGGRNEQYF TGTGCCAGCAGGGTCGGGGGGCGGAACGAGCAGTACTTC